This T cell receptor (beta chain) is drawn from a study of tissue T cells after allogeneic stem cell transplantation. Assay: immunoSEQ multiplex PCR; the TCRdb copy retains only in-frame clones and omits some. This repertoire shows around 6,000 clones, 45% to 55% found once; its top ten account for under 3.5%. The study, taken as a whole, reports: Anatomically similar tissues had similar TCR repertoires within each patient.

This clone has just a few counts. What it binds is not known. Here the gene names and germline are mouse. The read terminates 1 residue ahead of where the CDR3 ends, so the germline J gene completes it. Time point here: mouse harvest day 7 after allogeneic transplant. Each mouse received 10^7 T-cell-depleted marrow cells plus 10^6 splenic CD5+ T cells by tail vein. Mice had MHC-mismatched B6 into BALB/c GVHD, sampled day 7 or 14. The CDR3 covers 14 residues. J gave up 2 bases and V 4 bases, and 3 bases lay outside the gene matches. CDR1 is KGHPV and CDR2 is FQNQEV in the germline V gene (reference sequence).

Sequencing was carried out using skin. This receptor was identified in a female BALB/c mouse given C57BL/6 T cells with graft-versus-host disease after an allogeneic hematopoietic cell transplant. The chain links TRBV26 to TRBJ2-3, with TRBD1 matching over 7 bases. The sequenced part of the CDR3 DNA is TGTGCCAGCAGTCGGCAGGGGGTTGCAGAAACGCTGTAT. Translation: CASSRQGVAETLY. The CDR3 in its entirety is CASSRQGVAETLYF.